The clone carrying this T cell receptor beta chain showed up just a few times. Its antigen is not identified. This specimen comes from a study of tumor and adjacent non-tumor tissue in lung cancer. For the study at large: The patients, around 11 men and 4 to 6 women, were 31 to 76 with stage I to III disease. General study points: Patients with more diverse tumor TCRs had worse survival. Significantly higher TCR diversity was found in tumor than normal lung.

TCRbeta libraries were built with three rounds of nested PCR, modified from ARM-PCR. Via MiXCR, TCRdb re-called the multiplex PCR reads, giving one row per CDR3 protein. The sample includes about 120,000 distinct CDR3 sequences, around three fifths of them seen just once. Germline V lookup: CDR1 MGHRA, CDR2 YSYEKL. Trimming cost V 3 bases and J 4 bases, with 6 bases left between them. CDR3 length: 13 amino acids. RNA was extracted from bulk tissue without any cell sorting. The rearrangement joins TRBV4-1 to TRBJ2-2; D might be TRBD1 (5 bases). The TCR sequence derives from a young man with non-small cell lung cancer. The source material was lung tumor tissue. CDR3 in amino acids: CASSQGRTGELFF. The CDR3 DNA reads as TGCGCCAGCAGCCAGGGGCGCACCGGGGAGCTGTTTTTT.